This T cell receptor (beta chain) was recorded in a study of regulatory T cells in long-lasting Graves disease. This clonotype came up many times. This CDR3 has 14 amino acids. The V gene end was trimmed by 4 bases and the J gene end by 10 bases; junction bases not matched to a gene: 8. The germline CDR1 and CDR2 sequences are SGHTA and FQGTGA. To make TCR beta libraries, researchers used iRepertoire HTBI primers and Arm-PCR of CDR3 regions. TCRdb re-derived calls from the multiplex PCR reads in MiXCR, one entry per CDR3 protein. The sample contains 200,000 to 250,000 distinct CDR3 sequences, roughly 20% of which appear only once. Specified time point: newly diagnosed GD, antithyroid drugs for less than 3 months. Scientists built the TCR library using RNA that was extracted from PBMCs. In addition, the sample was reused for a study of T cells in Graves' hyperthyroidism and ophthalmopathy.

J is TRBJ1-1 and V is TRBV7-3; 11 nucleotides match TRBD1. The sequencing here drew on peripheral blood mononuclear cells (PBMCs), taken at new diagnosis, from a patient treated with antithyroid drugs. The sequence was obtained from a woman aged 30 to 39 with Graves disease. The CDR3 DNA follows: TGTGCCAGCAGCTCCGGGGACAGGGGGAAGCGAGCTTTCTTT. It yields the protein CASSSGDRGKRAFF.